These T cell receptor beta chains were read from a single sample in a study of blood T cell repertoires in COVID-19. Sequencing used immunoSEQ multiplex PCR; TCRdb keeps in-frame clones, though not all of them. The sample has 200,000 to 250,000 clones, 87% seen once. Sequencing was performed on PBMCs or T cells enriched from blood (not recorded which). The receptors were sampled from a woman in her thirties with acute COVID-19. Each CDR3 is given without its conserved first and last residue. Each record gives: CDR3 length, V gene, clone size, J gene, CDR3 protein. The size field is filled for only some rows; it gives once, few, many or a size class.

>10|TRBV6-5|-|TRBJ1-2
ASSQDSYGYT
>11|TRBV7-9|few|TRBJ2-3
ASSSGGADTQY
>14|TRBV5-4|-|TRBJ1-2
ASSLGGSSRIYGYT
>12|TRBV19|once|TRBJ2-2
ASWDRGDTGELF
>11|TRBV7-8|-|TRBJ2-7
ASSQSSNYEQY
>16|TRBV5-1|-|TRBJ2-7
ASSWYPIDLAGDYEQY
>18|TRBV19|few|TRBJ1-3
ASSIEWQWGQVSPGNTIY
>13|TRBV4-3|-|TRBJ2-3
ASSQEEGGTDTQY
>14|TRBV5-4|-|TRBJ1-3
ASSTRTGGTGNTIY
>13|TRBV9|-|TRBJ2-1
ASSAGGSSYNEQF
>13|TRBV9|-|TRBJ2-1
ASSVESHRYNEQF
>12|TRBV7-9|-|TRBJ1-2
ASGAQGGIYGYT
>14|TRBV2|-|TRBJ1-2
ASSDYGTGIGYGYT
>14|TRBV21-1|-|TRBJ2-3
ASSKAGDRRTDTQY
>12|TRBV7-2|-|TRBJ1-1
ASSYRQGRTEAF
>9|TRBV7-2|-|TRBJ1-1
ASSPYTEAF
>13|TRBV5-4|-|TRBJ1-5
ASSLEVQGNQPQH
>11|TRBV2|-|TRBJ1-2
AGPGTGWYGYT
>12|TRBV5-8|-|TRBJ1-2
ASSWWTGSAGYT
>13|TRBV7-6|-|TRBJ2-7
ASSLGGTFSYEQY
>11|TRBV19|few|TRBJ1-2
ASSTDSLYGYT
>14|TRBV2|-|TRBJ2-5
ASSVRTSGGQETQY
>9|TRBV7-9|few|TRBJ1-2
ASATHEGYT
>16|TRBV11-2|-|TRBJ1-6
ASSLARGWTAYNSPLH
>16|TRBV7-9|few|TRBJ1-3
ASSLQDSLRLSGNTIY
>14|TRBV27|-|TRBJ1-1
ASSLLGTAMNTEAF
>13|TRBV6-6|-|TRBJ2-4
ASRTIRASKNIQY
>18|TRBV10-3|-|TRBJ2-2
AISGRTAIGARSEHRGAV
>12|TRBV10-3|-|TRBJ2-2
AILGALGTGELF
>12|TRBV7-9|-|TRBJ1-4
ASSDRDRGEKLF
>11|TRBV15|-|TRBJ1-1
ATSKQGYTEAF
>12|TRBV9|-|TRBJ2-5
ASSVFDSQETQY
>11|TRBV19|-|TRBJ1-1
ASRRGGDTEAF
>11|TRBV19|-|TRBJ2-4
ASSRGGRNIQY
>16|TRBV27|once|TRBJ2-3
ASSLLTSGGASTDTQY
>13|TRBV7-6|-|TRBJ1-1
ASSLAIGGRVEAF
>13|TRBV5-6|few|TRBJ1-2
ASSRDRDLNYGYT
>14|TRBV5-1|-|TRBJ1-1
ASSKGTGEGGTEAF
>15|TRBV13|-|TRBJ2-6
ASSLAKAASGANVLT
>11|TRBV7-7|-|TRBJ2-3
ASSLARGDTQY
>13|TRBV19|medium-sized|TRBJ1-6
ASSDRVENNSPLH
>14|TRBV12-5|-|TRBJ2-3
ASGLVGGGGTDTQY
>11|TRBV12-3/TRBV12-4|few|TRBJ2-7
ATLSGRRGEQY
>13|TRBV28|-|TRBJ1-4
ASQDGTGGAKKLF
>11|TRBV7-6|-|TRBJ2-5
ASSLPSQETQY
>13|TRBV6-5|-|TRBJ2-5
ASRGRGQGTETQY
>12|TRBV7-8|-|TRBJ1-5
ASSLDRGNQPQH
>13|TRBV5-4|-|TRBJ2-1
ASSRQGNSYNEQF
>12|TRBV7-2|-|TRBJ2-5
ASSGLAGVETQY
>15|TRBV6-1|-|TRBJ1-2
ASSAGGSGQGLYGYT
>14|TRBV19|-|TRBJ1-1
ASKRRPISMNTEAF
>12|TRBV6-2/TRBV6-3|-|TRBJ2-7
ASSTADTPYEQY
>10|TRBV9|-|TRBJ2-1
ASSTGTHEQF
>14|TRBV4-2|-|TRBJ2-3
ASSQAGGGATDTQY
>12|TRBV6-5|-|TRBJ2-5
ASRGQGNQETQY
>11|TRBV7-9|-|TRBJ1-5
ASSSGTNQPQH